These T cell receptor beta chains were read from a single sample in a study of T cell responses to AZD1222 COVID-19 vaccine. Here immunoSEQ multiplex PCR was the method, and the copy in TCRdb shows in-frame clones only, minus some. The repertoire holds 90,000 to 150,000 clones, approximately 86% seen once, with approximately 2.6% in the top ten. The source material was peripheral blood, sampled 28 days after the second AZD1222 dose. All receptors come from an adult who received the AZD1222 COVID-19 vaccine. Each CDR3 is given without its conserved first and last residue. The D gene is left open where the match is weak. Clone size, where shown, is once, few, many, or a class for clones that have expanded.

v_gene	j_gene	d_gene	abundance	CDR3aa
TRBV30	TRBJ1-2	NA	NA	AWSRGAYGYT
TRBV4-3	TRBJ2-5	NA	NA	ASSQDRVRGEETQY
TRBV7-3	TRBJ2-3	NA	NA	ASSLKADTQY
TRBV24-1	TRBJ2-5	NA	NA	ATSLGGLSGETQY
TRBV6-5	TRBJ2-1	NA	NA	ASSQDRYPGNEQF
TRBV18	TRBJ1-5	NA	NA	ASSPQAGDQPQH
TRBV5-4	TRBJ1-1	NA	NA	ASSPLPGVRTEAF
TRBV19	TRBJ1-6	NA	NA	ASSIQGKDSPLH
TRBV9	TRBJ1-1	TRBD1	NA	ASSVEQGGEAF
TRBV18	TRBJ1-1	NA	NA	ASSPLGDTEAF
TRBV7-3	TRBJ2-3	TRBD1	NA	ASSQGQADTQY
TRBV4-2	TRBJ1-4	NA	NA	ASSHTESGNEKLF
TRBV7-2	TRBJ2-3	NA	NA	ASKRPGGFDTQY
TRBV5-6	TRBJ2-2	TRBD2	NA	ASSPRAGVTGELF
TRBV13	TRBJ1-4	NA	NA	ASSLGRFRQNEKLF
TRBV11-1	TRBJ2-1	NA	NA	ASSLGGSYNEQF
TRBV6-5	TRBJ1-2	NA	NA	ASSPLASIPYGYT
TRBV10-3	TRBJ2-7	NA	NA	AISDMGAGEQY
TRBV30	TRBJ1-2	NA	once	AWLDQGSGYGYT
TRBV5-1	TRBJ1-2	NA	NA	ASSTDRSYGYT
TRBV19	TRBJ2-2	NA	once	ASNRGLDTGELF
TRBV6-5	TRBJ2-2	TRBD1	NA	ASRYRGLKSGELF
TRBV7-2	TRBJ1-1	NA	NA	ASRTGPGNTEAF
TRBV4-1	TRBJ1-4	NA	once	ASSQAGRFNEKLF
TRBV13	TRBJ1-2	TRBD1	once	ASSDAGGSFSYGYT
TRBV18	TRBJ2-1	TRBD2	NA	ASSPPTSGYNEQF
TRBV19	TRBJ2-7	NA	NA	ASSQVLTYEQY